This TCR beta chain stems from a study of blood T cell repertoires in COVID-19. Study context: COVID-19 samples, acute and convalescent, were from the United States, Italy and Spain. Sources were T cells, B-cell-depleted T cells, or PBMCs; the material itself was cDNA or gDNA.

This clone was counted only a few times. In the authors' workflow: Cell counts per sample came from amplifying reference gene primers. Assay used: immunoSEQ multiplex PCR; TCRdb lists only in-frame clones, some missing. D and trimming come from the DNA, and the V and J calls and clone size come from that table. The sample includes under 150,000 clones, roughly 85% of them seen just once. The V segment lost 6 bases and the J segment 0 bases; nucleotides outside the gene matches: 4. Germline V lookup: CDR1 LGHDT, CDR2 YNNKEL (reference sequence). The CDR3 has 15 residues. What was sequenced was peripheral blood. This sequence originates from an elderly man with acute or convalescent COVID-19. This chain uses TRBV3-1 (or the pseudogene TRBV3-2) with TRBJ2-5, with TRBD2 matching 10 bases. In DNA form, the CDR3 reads TGTGCCAGCAGTCTAGCGGGGGTGTACCAAGAGACCCAGTACTTC. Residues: CASSLAGVYQETQYF.